These 30 T cell receptor beta chains were all obtained from the same sample, sequenced in a study of T cells in localized non-small cell lung cancer (dated by TCRdb to the early 2020s). Preparation of the library involved the immunoSEQ multiplex PCR assay. The table comes from immuneACCESS by way of TCRdb, which keeps in-frame sequences with V and J called. Part of the clones is missing from these tables; in studies checked, under half for an unresolved V gene and the rest for unknown reasons. In this sample the table shows 33,000 or so clones, over 75% of which occur a single time. In total, the top ten clones hold 17% of the sample. Sequences were derived from peripheral blood, sampled before any cancer treatment. The receptors were sampled from a male donor older than 55 with stage III squamous cell lung carcinoma.

This clone was seen a few times. The chain carries TRBV15 and TRBJ1-1; D not certain. CDR1 is LNHNV, CDR2 YYDKDF, per germline (reference sequence). V shed 0 bases and J shed 5 bases, with 16 bases lying between them. The CDR3 consists of 16 residues. CDR3 protein: CATSRDREVGMTEAFF. In nucleotides, the CDR3 is TGTGCCACCAGCAGAGATCGGGAGGTTGGTATGACTGAAGCTTTCTTT.

The chain couples TRBV7-9 to TRBJ2-7; possibly TRBD1 or TRBD2 for D (6 bases each). The CDR3 covers 13 residues. The ends were cut back, 7 bases at V and 5 bases at J, with 15 bases in the middle. Germline CDR1 reads SEHNR; CDR2 reads FQNEAQ (reference sequence). CDR3 in amino acids: CASKTGAVDEQYF. CDR3 DNA sequence: TGTGCCAGCAAGACGGGGGCTGTCGACGAGCAGTACTTC.

This rearrangement joins TRBV11-2 to TRBJ2-1; TRBD2 aligns across 8 bases. Germline CDR1 SGHAT, CDR2 FQNNGV. V trimming: 4 bases; J trimming: 2 bases; junction bases outside the gene matches: 4. The CDR3 spans 15 residues. The CDR3 DNA sequence: TGTGCCAGCAGCTCTTTAGCGGGGCCCTACAATGAGCAGTTCTTC. Amino acids: CASSSLAGPYNEQFF.

The chain links TRBV6-6 to TRBJ1-1; TRBD1 matches at 7 bases. Germline lookup yields CDR1 MNHNY and CDR2 SVGAGI (reference sequence). This CDR3 is 15 amino acids long. The J segment lost 1 base and the V segment lost 6 bases, leaving 8 bases of the junction unmatched. Here the CDR3 reads CASSILNRGNTEAFF. CDR3 nucleotides: TGTGCCAGCAGCATATTAAACAGGGGGAACACTGAAGCTTTCTTT.

The J gene is TRBJ2-7, the V gene TRBV5-4; 7 bases are a match to TRBD1. Trimming at V came to 5 bases and at J to 0 bases, leaving 8 bases not matched to a gene. The length of the CDR3 is 15 residues. The V gene's germline CDR1 is SGHNT and CDR2 YYREEE (reference sequence). The CDR3 region is CASRLGTVSSYEQYF. In nucleotides, the CDR3 is TGTGCCAGCAGGTTAGGGACAGTAAGCTCCTACGAGCAGTACTTC.

This chain connects TRBV5-1 to TRBJ1-1; no reliable D call. Germline values: CDR1 SGHRS, CDR2 YFSETQ. The CDR3 spans 12 residues. With 0 bases removed from V and 4 bases from J, the gap between germline ends came to 4 bases. The CDR3 sequence is CASSLDPTEAFF. As DNA, the CDR3 is TGCGCCAGCAGCTTGGACCCCACTGAAGCTTTCTTT.

The chain links TRBV2 to TRBJ1-2; D is unclear. Germline CDR1 reads SNHLY; CDR2 reads FYNNEI. V dropped 0 bases and J dropped 8 bases, with 10 bases sitting between them. The CDR3 totals 13 residues. CDR3 amino acids: CASSEARRAGYTF. The CDR3 DNA sequence: TGTGCCAGCAGTGAAGCGCGGAGGGCGGGCTACACCTTC.

This chain connects TRBV5-1 to TRBJ2-2; the D gene is possibly TRBD1 (5 bases). Germline V gene sequence: CDR1 SGHRS, CDR2 YFSETQ. The CDR3 spans 14 residues. V lost 4 bases, J lost 3 bases, and 10 bases lay in between. CDR3 in amino acids: CASSQDTHTGELFF. DNA for the CDR3: TGCGCCAGCAGCCAGGACACCCACACCGGGGAGCTGTTTTTT.

The chain carries TRBV12-5 and TRBJ1-5, with D maybe TRBD1 (5 bases). V lost 1 base and J lost 7, with 11 bases in between. Per the germline V gene, CDR1 is LGHNT and CDR2 is FRNRAP. The CDR3 length is 14 residues. The CDR3 DNA is TGTGCTAGTGGTTTGGGGGGGGGTGGCCAGCCCCAGCATTTT. Its protein product is CASGLGGGGQPQHF.

V gene TRBV19 combines with J gene TRBJ2-3; D is ambiguous. The CDR3 has 14 residues. Germline CDR1 and CDR2: LNHDA and SQIVND (reference sequence). Trimming shortened V by 6 bases and J by 0 bases, and 10 bases separated the two germline ends. CDR3 nucleotide sequence: TGTGCCAGTAGGGCGGACGGTAGCACAGATACGCAGTATTTT. This encodes CASRADGSTDTQYF.

The rearrangement links TRBV10-3 to TRBJ1-3; D uncertain. The germline V and J ends were trimmed by 4 bases and 0 bases, with 4 bases remaining between them. The CDR3 has 13 residues. Germline loops: CDR1 ENHRY, CDR2 SYGVKD. The CDR3 region has the DNA TGTGCCATCAGTGCTATCTCTGGAAACACCATATATTTT. It specifies CAISAISGNTIYF.

The rearrangement links TRBV5-5 to TRBJ1-2, with D possibly matching TRBD1 (6 bases). The V gene's germline CDR1 is SGHKS and CDR2 YYEKEE (reference sequence). With 1 base removed from V and 3 bases from J, the gap between germline ends came to 13 bases. The CDR3 length is 15 residues. CDR3 sequence reads: CASSLPGGVDYGYTF. CDR3 in DNA: TGTGCCAGCAGCTTGCCCGGGGGCGTCGACTATGGCTACACCTTC.

The rearrangement uses TRBV29-1 and TRBJ1-2; tentatively, D is TRBD1 (6 bases). This CDR3 is 13 amino acids long. The V end was cut by 5 bases, the J end by 5 bases, with 15 bases between. Germline V gene data show CDR1 as SQVTM and CDR2 as ANQGSEA. The CDR3, as DNA: TGCAGCGTTCTCGCCTCCACAGGGTATGGCTACACCTTC. It codes for CSVLASTGYGYTF. The full variable domain, its missing parts supplied by reference TRBV29-1 and TRBJ1-2, is SAVISQKPSRDICQRGTSLTIQCQVDSQVTMMFWYRQQPGQSLTLIATANQGSEATYESGFVIDKFPISRPNLTFSTLTVSNMSPEDSSIYLCSVLASTGYGYTFGSGTRLTVV.

This rearrangement joins TRBV2 to TRBJ1-6, with D tentatively TRBD1 (5 bases). Germline V CDR1 and CDR2: SNHLY, FYNNEI. Trimming stripped 5 bases from V and 7 bases from J, with 12 bases between. CDR3 length equals 14 residues. CDR3 amino acids: CASSPDSRNSPLHF. DNA of the CDR3: TGTGCCAGCAGTCCCGACAGTAGGAATTCACCCCTCCACTTT. Combining the CDR3 with reference TRBV2 and TRBJ1-6 gives the whole variable domain EPEVTQTPSHQVTQMGQEVILRCVPISNHLYFYWYRQILGQKVEFLVSFYNNEISEKSEIFDDQFSVERPDGSNFTLKIRSTKLEDSAMYFCASSPDSRNSPLHFGNGTRLTVT.

The rearrangement links TRBV7-8 to TRBJ2-1; 8 bases map to TRBD1. The ends lost 2 bases at V and 7 bases at J; junction bases unmatched: 4. CDR3 length: 14 amino acids. The germline gives CDR1 SGHVS, CDR2 FQNEAQ. The CDR3 nucleotides read TGTGCCAGCAGCTTACACGGACAGGGAAATGAGCAGTTCTTC. It translates to CASSLHGQGNEQFF.

A single count supports this clone. This sequence joins TRBV19 and TRBJ2-1; TRBD2 agrees at 11 bases. Germline CDR1 is LNHDA and CDR2 is SQIVND (reference sequence). This CDR3 is 15 amino acids long. V gave up 5 bases and J gave up 8 bases; unmatched junction bases: 8. CDR3 sequence reads: CASSLPSGGYHEQFF. The CDR3 DNA reads as TGTGCCAGTAGTCTCCCTAGCGGGGGGTACCATGAGCAGTTCTTC.

This chain links TRBV2 with TRBJ2-7; possibly TRBD1 for D (5 bases). This CDR3 spans 16 amino acids. Germline values: CDR1 SNHLY, CDR2 FYNNEI. The V end lost 1 base, the J end lost 0 bases, and 13 bases lay between the germline ends. The CDR3 nucleotides read TGTGCCAGCAGTGAAGATCAGGGCCTAGTCTCCTACGAGCAGTACTTC. This codes for CASSEDQGLVSYEQYF.

The chain couples TRBV19 to TRBJ2-3; TRBD2 aligns across 8 bases. Germline trimming cut 6 bases from V and 2 bases from J; bases unmatched to any gene: 10. Germline CDR1 reads LNHDA; CDR2 reads SQIVND (reference sequence). The CDR3 has 16 residues. The CDR3 DNA follows: TGTGCCAGTAGCCGCCTCGCGGGAGGAACCACAGATACGCAGTATTTT. It yields the protein CASSRLAGGTTDTQYF.

This clone is a singleton in its sample. This sequence joins TRBV7-9 and TRBJ1-1; D is undetermined. CDR1 SEHNR and CDR2 FQNEAQ come from the germline V gene (reference sequence). This CDR3 region has 16 residues. V lost 1 base to trimming and J lost 0 bases, with 12 bases between them. The DNA of the CDR3 is TGTGCCAGCAGCTTAGAGCGTGGCGGGATGAACACTGAAGCTTTCTTT. Its translation is CASSLERGGMNTEAFF.

This clone has more than one count but fewer than ten. V and J are TRBV7-2 and TRBJ2-7, with TRBD2 matching over 14 bases. From germline, CDR1 is SGHTA and CDR2 FQGNSA. The length of the CDR3 is 17 residues. The V and J ends lost 2 bases and 6 bases, in that order; junction bases with no gene match: 9. CDR3 coding DNA: TGTGCCAGCAGCTTATCCGGGACTAGCGGGAGATTCGGCGAGCAGTACTTC. Translating gives CASSLSGTSGRFGEQYF.

This clone was seen a few times. V gene TRBV2 combines with J gene TRBJ1-6; D is perhaps TRBD1 (5 bases). This CDR3 region has 15 residues. Trimming cost V 3 bases and J 7 bases, with 13 bases left between them. CDR1 is SNHLY, CDR2 FYNNEI, per germline. The CDR3: CASSEQGAVNSPLHF. The CDR3 DNA sequence: TGTGCCAGCAGTGAGCAAGGGGCAGTCAATTCACCCCTCCACTTT.

The chain combines TRBV21-1 with TRBJ2-1. TRBV21-1 is listed as a pseudogene. The CDR3 totals 17 residues. CDR3 coding DNA: TGTGCCAGCAGCAAACCGACCCAAAAAAGCTCCTACAATGAGCAGTTCTTC. Translating gives CASSKPTQKSSYNEQFF.

This clone appeared once. The chain combines TRBV19 with TRBJ2-1; D is uncertain. Trimming removed 1 base at V and 8 bases at J, with 15 bases between. The CDR3 loop spans 15 amino acids. The germline V gene has CDR1 LNHDA and CDR2 SQIVND (reference sequence). CDR3 in amino acids: CASSIGSPRVYEQFF. The CDR3 region has the DNA TGTGCCAGTAGTATAGGGTCCCCAAGGGTCTATGAGCAGTTCTTC.

V usage is TRBV11-2 and J usage is TRBJ2-3, with a weak D call TRBD2 (5 bases). Germline V gene lookup returns CDR1 SGHAT and CDR2 FQNNGV. V was trimmed by 0 bases and J by 4 bases, leaving 11 bases between them. The CDR3 sequence is 15 residues long. The CDR3 here is CASSLELARADTQYF. The CDR3 nucleotides read TGTGCCAGCAGCTTAGAGCTAGCAAGGGCAGATACGCAGTATTTT.

This clone is a singleton in its sample. This sequence joins TRBV5-4 and TRBJ1-4, with TRBD1 as a possible D gene (6 bases). V shed 0 bases and J shed 3 bases, with 9 bases lying between them. Germline V lookup: CDR1 SGHNT, CDR2 YYREEE (reference sequence). There are 15 residues in the CDR3. The CDR3, as DNA: TGTGCCAGCAGCTTGGCCGGACAGCCTAATGAAAAACTGTTTTTT. Translating it yields CASSLAGQPNEKLFF. The full variable domain, with the rest looked up from reference TRBV5-4 and TRBJ1-4, is ETGVTQSPTHLIKTRGQQVTLRCSSQSGHNTVSWYQQALGQGPQFIFQYYREEENGRGNFPPRFSGLQFPNYSSELNVNALELDDSALYLCASSLAGQPNEKLFFGSGTQLSVL.

The V gene is TRBV18, the J gene TRBJ1-2; tentative D call: TRBD1 (5 bases). This CDR3 is 14 amino acids long. The V end was cut by 2 bases, the J end by 6 bases, with 13 bases between. Germline assignment: CDR1 KGHSH and CDR2 LQKENI. The CDR3 loop reads CASSPIGQGNGYTF. In nucleotides, the CDR3 is TGTGCCAGCTCACCAATCGGCCAGGGCAATGGCTACACCTTC.

V gene TRBV19 combines with J gene TRBJ1-2; 7 nucleotides match TRBD1. V was pared by 1 base and J by 2 bases, with 13 bases of the junction left unmatched. In germline, CDR1 is LNHDA, CDR2 SQIVND (reference sequence). The CDR3 length is 18 residues. The CDR3 is CASSIGRRQGEANYGYTF. The CDR3 nucleotides read TGTGCCAGTAGTATAGGTAGGAGACAGGGAGAGGCGAACTATGGCTACACCTTC.

The rearrangement joins TRBV5-4 to TRBJ1-2; tentative D call: TRBD1 (5 bases). Trimming stripped 0 bases from V and 8 bases from J, with 14 bases between. The CDR3 length is 14 residues. From germline, CDR1 is SGHNT and CDR2 YYREEE (reference sequence). In DNA, the CDR3 is TGTGCCAGCAGCTTGGGCACCAGGGCGTTCGGCTACACCTTC. Its translation is CASSLGTRAFGYTF.

This rearrangement joins TRBV10-2 to TRBJ1-2, with D unresolved. The V and J ends lost 2 bases and 4 bases respectively, with 8 bases between them. This CDR3 is 13 amino acids long. Per the germline V gene, CDR1 is WSHSY and CDR2 is SAAADI. CDR3 nucleotide sequence: TGCGCCAGCAGTGAGCCCGGGTTCTATGGCTACACCTTC. Translation gives CASSEPGFYGYTF.

This chain connects TRBV9 to TRBJ2-3, with 8 bases identical to TRBD2. Per germline, CDR1 SGDLS and CDR2 YYNGEE. V gave up 1 base and J gave up 3 bases; unmatched junction bases: 7. The CDR3 contains 16 residues. The CDR3 nucleotides are TGTGCCAGCAGCGTAAGGGCCGGGGGGGAGACAGATACGCAGTATTTT. Protein sequence: CASSVRAGGETDTQYF.